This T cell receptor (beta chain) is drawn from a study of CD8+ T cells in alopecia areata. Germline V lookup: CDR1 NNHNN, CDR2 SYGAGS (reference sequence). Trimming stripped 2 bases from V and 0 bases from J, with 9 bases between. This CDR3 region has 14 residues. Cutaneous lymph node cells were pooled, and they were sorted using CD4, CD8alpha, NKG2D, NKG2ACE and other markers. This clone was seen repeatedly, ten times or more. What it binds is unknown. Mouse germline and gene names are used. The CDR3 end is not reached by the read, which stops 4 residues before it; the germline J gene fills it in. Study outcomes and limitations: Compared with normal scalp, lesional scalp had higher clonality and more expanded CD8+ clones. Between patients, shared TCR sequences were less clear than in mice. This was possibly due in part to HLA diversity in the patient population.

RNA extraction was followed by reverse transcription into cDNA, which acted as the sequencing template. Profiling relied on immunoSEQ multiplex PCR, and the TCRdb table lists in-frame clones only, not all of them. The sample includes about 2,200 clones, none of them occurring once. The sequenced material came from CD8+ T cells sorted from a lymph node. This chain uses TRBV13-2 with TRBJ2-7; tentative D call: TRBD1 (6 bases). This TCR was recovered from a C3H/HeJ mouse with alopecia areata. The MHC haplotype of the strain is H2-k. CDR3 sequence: CASGEKGVSYEQYF. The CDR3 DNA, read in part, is TGTGCCAGCGGTGAGAAGGGGGTCTCCTAT.